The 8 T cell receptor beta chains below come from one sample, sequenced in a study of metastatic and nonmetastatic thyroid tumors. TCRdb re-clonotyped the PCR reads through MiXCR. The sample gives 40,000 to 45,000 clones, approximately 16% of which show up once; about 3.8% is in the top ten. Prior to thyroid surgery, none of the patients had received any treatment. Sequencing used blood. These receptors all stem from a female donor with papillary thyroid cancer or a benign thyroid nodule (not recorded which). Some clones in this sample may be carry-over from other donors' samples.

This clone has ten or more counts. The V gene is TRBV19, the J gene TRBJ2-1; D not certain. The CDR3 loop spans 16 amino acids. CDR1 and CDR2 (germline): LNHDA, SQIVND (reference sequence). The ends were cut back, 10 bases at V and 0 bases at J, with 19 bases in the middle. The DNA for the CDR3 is TGTGCCACCGAATCGGGCGCTTCAAGCTCCTACAATGAGCAGTTCTTC. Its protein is CATESGASSSYNEQFF.

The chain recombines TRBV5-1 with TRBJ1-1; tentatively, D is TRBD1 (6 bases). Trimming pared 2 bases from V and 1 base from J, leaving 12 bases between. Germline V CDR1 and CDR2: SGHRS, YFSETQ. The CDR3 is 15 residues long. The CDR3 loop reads CASSLTGTRNTEAFF. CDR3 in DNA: TGCGCCAGCAGCTTAACCGGGACAAGGAACACTGAAGCTTTCTTT.

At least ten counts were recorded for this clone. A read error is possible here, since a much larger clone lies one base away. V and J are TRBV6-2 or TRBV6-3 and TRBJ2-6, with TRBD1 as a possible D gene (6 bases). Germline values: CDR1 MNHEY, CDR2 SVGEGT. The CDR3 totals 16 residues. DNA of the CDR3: TGTGCCAGCAGTTCCACAGGGTCCTCTGGGGCCAACGTCCCGACTTTC. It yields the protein CASSSTGSSGANVPTF.

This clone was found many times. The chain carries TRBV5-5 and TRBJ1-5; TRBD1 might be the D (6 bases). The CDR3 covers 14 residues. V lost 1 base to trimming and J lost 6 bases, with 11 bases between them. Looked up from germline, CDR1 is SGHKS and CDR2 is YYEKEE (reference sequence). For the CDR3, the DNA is TGTGCCAGCAGCTTGACAGGGACCGGTCAGCCCCAGCATTTT. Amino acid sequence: CASSLTGTGQPQHF. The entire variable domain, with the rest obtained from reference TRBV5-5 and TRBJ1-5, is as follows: DAGVTQSPTHLIKTRGQQVTLRCSPISGHKSVSWYQQVLGQGPQFIFQYYEKEERGRGNFPDRFSARQFPNYSSELNVNALLLGDSALYLCASSLTGTGQPQHFGDGTRLSIL.

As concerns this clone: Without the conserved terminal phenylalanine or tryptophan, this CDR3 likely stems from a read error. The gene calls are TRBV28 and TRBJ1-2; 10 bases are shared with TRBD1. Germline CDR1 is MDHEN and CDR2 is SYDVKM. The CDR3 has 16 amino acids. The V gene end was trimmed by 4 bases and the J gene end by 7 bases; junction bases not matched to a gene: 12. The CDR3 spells CASSSKGQGIRCGYTL. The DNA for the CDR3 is TGTGCCAGCAGTTCTAAGGGACAGGGGATCCGGTGTGGCTACACCCTC.

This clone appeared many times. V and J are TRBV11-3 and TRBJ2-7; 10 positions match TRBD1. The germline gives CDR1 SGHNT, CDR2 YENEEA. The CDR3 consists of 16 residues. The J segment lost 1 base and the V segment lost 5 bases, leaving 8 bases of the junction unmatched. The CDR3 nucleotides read TGTGCCAGCAGCGAGGGACAGGGGAAAGGGTCCTACGAGCAGTACTTC. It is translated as CASSEGQGKGSYEQYF.

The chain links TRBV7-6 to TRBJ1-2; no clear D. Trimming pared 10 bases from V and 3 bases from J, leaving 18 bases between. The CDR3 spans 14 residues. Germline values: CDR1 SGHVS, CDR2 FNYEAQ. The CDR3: CAIGSVGSDYGYTF. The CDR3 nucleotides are TGTGCCATAGGATCCGTCGGTTCAGACTATGGCTACACCTTC.

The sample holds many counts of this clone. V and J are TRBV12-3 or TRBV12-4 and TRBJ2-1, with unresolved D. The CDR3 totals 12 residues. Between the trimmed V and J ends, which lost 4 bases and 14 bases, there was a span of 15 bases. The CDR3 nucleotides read TGTGCCAGCAGTTCCTCGACCCCCCGGGAGTTCTTC. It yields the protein CASSSSTPREFF.